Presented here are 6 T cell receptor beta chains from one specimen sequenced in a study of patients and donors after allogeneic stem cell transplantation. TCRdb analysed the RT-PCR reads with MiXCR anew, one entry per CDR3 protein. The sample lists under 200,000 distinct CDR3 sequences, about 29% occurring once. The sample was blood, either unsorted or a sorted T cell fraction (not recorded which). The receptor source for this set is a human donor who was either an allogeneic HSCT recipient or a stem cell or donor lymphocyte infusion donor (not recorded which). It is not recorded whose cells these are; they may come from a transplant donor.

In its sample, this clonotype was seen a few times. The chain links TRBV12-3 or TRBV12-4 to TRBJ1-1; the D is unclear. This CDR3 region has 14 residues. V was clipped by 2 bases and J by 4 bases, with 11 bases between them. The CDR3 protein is CASSLTAGSTEAFF. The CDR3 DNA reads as TGTGCCAGCAGTTTAACGGCGGGTAGCACTGAAGCTTTCTTT.

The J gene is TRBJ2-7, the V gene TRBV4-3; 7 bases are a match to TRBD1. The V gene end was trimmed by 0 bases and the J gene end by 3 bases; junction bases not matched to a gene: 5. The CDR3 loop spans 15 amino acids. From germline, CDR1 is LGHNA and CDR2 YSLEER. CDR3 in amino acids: CASSQDRGTVYEQYF. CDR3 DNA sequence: TGCGCCAGCAGCCAAGATCGTGGGACAGTCTACGAGCAGTACTTC.

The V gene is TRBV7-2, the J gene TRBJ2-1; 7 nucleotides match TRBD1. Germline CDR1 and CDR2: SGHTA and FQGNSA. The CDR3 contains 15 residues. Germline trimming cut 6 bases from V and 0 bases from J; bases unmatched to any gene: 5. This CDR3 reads CASSHDRASYNEQFF. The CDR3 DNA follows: TGTGCCAGCAGTCATGACAGGGCCTCCTACAATGAGCAGTTCTTC.

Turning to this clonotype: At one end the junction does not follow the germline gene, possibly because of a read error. CDR3 sequence (DNA): TGTGCCAGCAGCTACTGGGGGATCGGGGAGACCCAGTACTTC. Translation: CASSYWGIGETQYF. This rearrangement joins TRBV6-6 to TRBJ2-5; D tentatively reads TRBD1 or TRBD2 (5 bases each). The germline V gene encodes CDR1 MNHNY and CDR2 SVGAGI (reference sequence). The CDR3 spans 14 residues.

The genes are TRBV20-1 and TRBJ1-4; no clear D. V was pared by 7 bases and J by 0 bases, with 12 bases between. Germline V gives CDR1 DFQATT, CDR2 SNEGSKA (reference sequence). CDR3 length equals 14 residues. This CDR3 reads CSGYEGPTNEKLFF. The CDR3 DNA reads TGCAGTGGGTATGAAGGGCCAACTAATGAAAAACTGTTTTTT.

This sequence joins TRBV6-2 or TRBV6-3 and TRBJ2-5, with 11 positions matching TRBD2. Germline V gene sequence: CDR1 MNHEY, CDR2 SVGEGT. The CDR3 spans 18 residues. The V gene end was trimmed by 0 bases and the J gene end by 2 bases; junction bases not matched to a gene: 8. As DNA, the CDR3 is TGTGCCAGCAGTTACTCCCCCGGGACTAGCGGATATCAAGAGACCCAGTACTTC. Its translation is CASSYSPGTSGYQETQYF.